Listed here are 10 T cell receptor beta chains from one sample, sequenced in a study of T cell changes during pregnancy in multiple sclerosis. Some clones are missing from TCRdb's copy, which holds only in-frame ones; the method was immunoSEQ multiplex PCR. Altogether roughly 52,000 clones are present, approximately 90% being singletons, with the ten largest covering just under 0.6%. Specimen: CD4+ T cells from peripheral blood mononuclear cells, collected in the first trimester of pregnancy. These receptors were obtained from a female donor with multiple sclerosis, enrolled in a pregnancy study.

This clone has only a few counts. The V gene is TRBV15, the J gene TRBJ2-5; tentative D call: TRBD2 (6 bases). Germline-derived CDR1 and CDR2 are LNHNV and YYDKDF (reference sequence). This CDR3 region has 15 residues. The V gene lost 2 bases and the J gene lost 0 bases, with 10 bases spanning the gap. The CDR3 reads CATSRSGFNQETQYF. Here the CDR3 DNA reads TGTGCCACCAGCAGAAGCGGGTTCAACCAAGAGACCCAGTACTTC. Complete variable domain (other parts from reference TRBV15 and TRBJ2-5): DAMVIQNPRYQVTQFGKPVTLSCSQTLNHNVMYWYQQKSSQAPKLLFHYYDKDFNNEADTPDNFQSRRPNTSFCFLDIRSPGLGDTAMYLCATSRSGFNQETQYFGPGTRLLVL.

This clone was observed once. This chain connects TRBV7-2 to TRBJ2-2, with TRBD2 as a possible D gene (7 bases). Trimming removed 5 bases at V and 3 bases at J, with 13 bases between. Germline CDR1 SGHTA, CDR2 FQGNSA. The CDR3 is 15 residues long. The CDR3 is CASSPGGLYTGELFF. The CDR3 DNA is TGTGCCAGCAGCCCCGGGGGGCTGTACACCGGGGAGCTGTTTTTT.

The V and J genes are TRBV2 and TRBJ1-5, with D possibly TRBD1 on 5 matching bases. This CDR3 region has 12 residues. V lost 7 bases to trimming and J lost 3 bases, with 7 bases between them. Germline lookup yields CDR1 SNHLY and CDR2 FYNNEI. The CDR3 DNA reads as TGTGCCAGCAAACAGGCCAATCAGCCCCAGCATTTT. Residues: CASKQANQPQHF.

The chain employs TRBV10-1 and TRBJ1-1, with a possible D match to TRBD1 (6 bases). V lost 11 bases, J lost 0 bases, and 19 bases lay in between. Germline V gene lookup returns CDR1 WNHNN and CDR2 SYGVQD (reference sequence). The CDR3 runs 15 residues. For the CDR3, the DNA is TGCGCCGGGGGGGGGCAGGGAGGTATGAACACTGAAGCTTTCTTT. Translating gives CAGGGQGGMNTEAFF.

This chain joins TRBV25-1 and TRBJ2-7; D might be TRBD2 (5 bases). The CDR3 contains 14 residues. The V and J ends lost 3 bases and 7 bases respectively, with 16 bases between them. Germline V lookup: CDR1 MGHDK, CDR2 SYGVNS. CDR3 in DNA: TGTGCCAGCAGTGATCCTCAGAGGCGGAGGGAGCAGTACTTC. Its translation is CASSDPQRRREQYF.

In its sample, this clone was seen once. The J gene is TRBJ2-5, the V gene TRBV11-3; D is possibly TRBD1 (5 bases). Germline CDR1 and CDR2: SGHNT and YENEEA. The CDR3 is 12 amino acids. The V and J ends lost 4 bases and 6 bases respectively, with 9 bases between them. CDR3 residues: CASSSPGKTQYF. CDR3 DNA sequence: TGTGCCAGCAGCTCCCCAGGGAAGACCCAGTACTTC. Drawing the rest from reference TRBV11-3 and TRBJ2-5, the complete variable domain is EAGVVQSPRYKIIEKKQPVAFWCNPISGHNTLYWYLQNLGQGPELLIRYENEEAVDDSQLPKDRFSAERLKGVDSTLKIQPAELGDSAVYLCASSSPGKTQYFGPGTRLLVL.

The chain couples TRBV10-3 to TRBJ1-2; 7 bases fit TRBD1. Per germline, CDR1 ENHRY and CDR2 SYGVKD. The CDR3 is 13 amino acids. The V and J ends lost 3 bases and 2 bases, in that order; junction bases with no gene match: 0. The CDR3 DNA sequence: TGTGCCATCAGTGAACAGGGGAACTATGGCTACACCTTC. It yields the protein CAISEQGNYGYTF.

The V gene is TRBV28, the J gene TRBJ2-5; D remains unclear. V was shortened by 3 bases and J by 7 bases, with 6 bases between the two germline ends. The CDR3 runs to 11 residues. CDR1 MDHEN and CDR2 SYDVKM come from the germline V gene. The CDR3 here is CASSFTGTQYF. The CDR3 nucleotides are TGTGCCAGCAGTTTTACGGGGACCCAGTACTTC.

This sequence joins TRBV2 and TRBJ2-1, with 8 bases aligning to TRBD2. The CDR3 is made up of 14 amino acids. Germline assignment: CDR1 SNHLY and CDR2 FYNNEI. V was clipped by 6 bases and J by 7 bases; unmatched bases: 8. CDR3 protein: CASRGTSSRNEQFF. CDR3 DNA sequence: TGTGCCAGCAGGGGGACTAGTTCTAGGAATGAGCAGTTCTTC.

This chain links TRBV7-9 with TRBJ1-1; 8 nucleotides line up with TRBD1. Germline V gives CDR1 SEHNR, CDR2 FQNEAQ (reference sequence). V dropped 3 bases and J dropped 1; count of bases not matched to a gene: 7. The CDR3 length is 16 residues. For the CDR3, the DNA is TGTGCCAGCAGCTTGGTGCCAGGGGGCCGGAACACTGAAGCTTTCTTT. This codes for CASSLVPGGRNTEAFF.